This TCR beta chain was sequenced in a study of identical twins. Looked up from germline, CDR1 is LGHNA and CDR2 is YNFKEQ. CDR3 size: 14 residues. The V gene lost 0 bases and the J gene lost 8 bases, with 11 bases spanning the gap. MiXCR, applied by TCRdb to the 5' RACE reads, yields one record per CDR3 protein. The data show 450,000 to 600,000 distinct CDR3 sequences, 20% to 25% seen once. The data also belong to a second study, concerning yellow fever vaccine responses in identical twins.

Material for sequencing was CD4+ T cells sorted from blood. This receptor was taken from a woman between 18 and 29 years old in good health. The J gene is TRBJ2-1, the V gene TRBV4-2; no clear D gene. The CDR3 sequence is CASSQESQPYEQFF. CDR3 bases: TGTGCCAGCAGCCAAGAGTCGCAACCTTATGAGCAGTTCTTC.